These 4 T cell receptor beta chains originate from one sample sequenced in a study of T cell responses to AZD1222 COVID-19 vaccine. Assay used: immunoSEQ multiplex PCR; TCRdb lists only in-frame clones, some missing. Among roughly 150,000 clones listed, approximately 89% were seen once. Sequencing was performed on peripheral blood, taken on day 0 of AZD1222 vaccination. These receptors all stem from an adult in good health.

V and J are TRBV27 and TRBJ2-1; 12 bases align to TRBD2. CDR3 length: 15 amino acids. J lost 8 bases, V lost 2 bases, and 4 bases had no gene match. Looked up from germline, CDR1 is MNHEY and CDR2 is SMNVEV (reference sequence). Here the CDR3 reads CASSLRTSGTYEQFF. CDR3 sequence (DNA): TGTGCCAGCAGTTTAAGGACTAGCGGGACGTATGAGCAGTTCTTC.

CDR3 DNA: TGCAGCGCCCGGAGGGGAGAAGGCTACGAGCAGTACTTC. Translating it yields CSARRGEGYEQYF. The chain links TRBV29-1 to TRBJ2-7; tentative D call: TRBD2 (6 bases). This CDR3 is built from 13 residues. The germline CDR1 and CDR2 sequences are SQVTM and ANQGSEA. V lost 7 bases and J lost 3, with 16 bases in between.

This clone has only one observation. The V call is TRBV6-1, the J call TRBJ1-5; the match to TRBD1 covers 7 bases. CDR1 and CDR2 from the germline V gene are MNHNS and SASEGT. The CDR3 runs 15 residues. The V gene end was trimmed by 1 base and the J gene end by 6 bases; junction bases not matched to a gene: 6. The CDR3 sequence is CASSEGRGGVQPQHF. The CDR3 DNA follows: TGTGCCAGCAGTGAAGGTAGAGGGGGCGTTCAGCCCCAGCATTTT.

This clone has only one observation. The chain carries TRBV5-5 and TRBJ2-1; 10 positions match TRBD2. CDR3 length: 17 residues. Germline CDR1 is SGHKS and CDR2 is YYEKEE (reference sequence). Trimming at V came to 4 bases and at J to 8 bases, leaving 15 bases not matched to a gene. This CDR3 reads CASSAGLAPRLGDEQFF. The CDR3 bases are TGTGCCAGCAGCGCGGGACTAGCGCCACGTTTGGGCGATGAGCAGTTCTTC. The full variable domain, its missing parts supplied by reference TRBV5-5 and TRBJ2-1, is DAGVTQSPTHLIKTRGQQVTLRCSPISGHKSVSWYQQVLGQGPQFIFQYYEKEERGRGNFPDRFSARQFPNYSSELNVNALLLGDSALYLCASSAGLAPRLGDEQFFGPGTRLTVL.